These 24 T cell receptor beta chains were all obtained from the same sample, sequenced in a study of patients with pleural tuberculosis. TCRdb reprocessed the reads with MiXCR, giving one entry per CDR3 protein. The sample consists of under 30,000 distinct CDR3 sequences, about 20% of them appearing once. Sample: peripheral blood. These receptors came from a human donor with pleural tuberculosis.

This clonotype was detected ten times or more. V usage is TRBV2 and J usage is TRBJ2-7; 10 bases are shared with TRBD1. V was pared by 8 bases and J by 1 base, with 5 bases of the junction left unmatched. CDR1 is SNHLY, CDR2 FYNNEI, per germline. CDR3 size: 14 residues. CDR3 loop: CASRDRGYSYEQYF. CDR3 DNA: TGTGCCAGCCGGGACAGGGGTTATTCCTACGAGCAGTACTTC.

This clonotype has more than one count but fewer than ten. A much larger clone sits a single nucleotide away, making a read error possible. The chain is built from TRBV28 and TRBJ2-1; possible D gene TRBD1, 6 bases. V was pared by 6 bases and J by 5 bases, with 20 bases between. This CDR3 spans 16 amino acids. The germline V gene has CDR1 MDHEN and CDR2 SYDVKM. CDR3 DNA: TGTGCCAGCAGACCAGCAGACGGACAGATTAACAATGAGCAGTTCTTC. This gives the protein CASRPADGQINNEQFF.

This clonotype was detected many times. The chain recombines TRBV20-1 with TRBJ2-7, with TRBD1 matching 9 bases. Germline lookup yields CDR1 DFQATT and CDR2 SNEGSKA (reference sequence). The CDR3 is made up of 15 amino acids. After removal of 3 bases from V and 2 bases from J, the junction contained 8 bases not matched to a gene. The chain's CDR3 is CSARVNRGQPYEQYF. DNA for the CDR3: TGCAGTGCTAGGGTCAACAGGGGGCAGCCCTACGAGCAGTACTTC.

This clonotype came up many times. This sequence joins TRBV4-1 and TRBJ2-1; TRBD2 matches 9 bases. From germline, CDR1 is MGHRA and CDR2 YSYEKL. CDR3 size: 15 residues. V was pared by 3 bases and J by 6 bases, with 6 bases of the junction left unmatched. CDR3 sequence (DNA): TGCGCCAGCAGCCATTACGTGACTAGCGGCAATGAGCAGTTCTTC. It yields the protein CASSHYVTSGNEQFF.

This clonotype was detected ten times or more. The gene calls are TRBV12-3 or TRBV12-4 and TRBJ1-4; a possible D gene is TRBD1 (6 bases). Trimming shortened V by 4 bases and J by 14 bases, and 17 bases separated the two germline ends. This CDR3 has 13 amino acids. The CDR3, as DNA: TGTGCCAGCAGTTACCGCGTGGACAGTCCGCTGTTTTTT. Its translation: CASSYRVDSPLFF.

This rearrangement joins TRBV2 to TRBJ2-7, with D possibly TRBD1 on 6 matching bases. Trimming cost V 4 bases and J 3 bases, with 13 bases left between them. Germline V gene sequence: CDR1 SNHLY, CDR2 FYNNEI. The CDR3 runs 14 residues. CDR3 bases: TGTGCCAGCAGTGTGCCCAGACAGGACTACGAGCAGTACTTC. Its protein is CASSVPRQDYEQYF.

This clonotype has at least ten counts. V and J are TRBV28 and TRBJ2-1, with D perhaps assigned TRBD1 or TRBD2 (5 bases each). The CDR3 consists of 16 residues. V lost 8 bases and J 8 bases, leaving 25 bases between the germline ends. Germline V lookup: CDR1 MDHEN, CDR2 SYDVKM. The CDR3 nucleotides are TGTGCCAGCTCAGACCCGTCGGGACCTGATGGTGATGAGCAGTTCTTC. Translated: CASSDPSGPDGDEQFF.

This clonotype was recorded many times. The chain uses TRBV2 and TRBJ1-5, with 9 bases lining up with TRBD1. This CDR3 is built from 16 residues. The germline V gene encodes CDR1 SNHLY and CDR2 FYNNEI. V lost 8 bases, J lost 2 bases, and 10 bases stayed unmatched. The CDR3 nucleotides read TGTGCCAGCGGGAGGGGGGACAGGGCGGGCAATCAGCCCCAGCATTTT. Translating gives CASGRGDRAGNQPQHF.

The table lists this clonotype with many counts. This rearrangement joins TRBV29-1 to TRBJ1-1; D remains unclear. Per germline, CDR1 SQVTM and CDR2 ANQGSEA. The CDR3 contains 13 residues. V lost 6 bases to trimming and J lost 4 bases, with 15 bases between them. Here the CDR3 reads CSVADWESTEAFF. CDR3 DNA sequence: TGCAGCGTAGCTGACTGGGAAAGCACTGAAGCTTTCTTT. Together with reference TRBV29-1 and TRBJ1-1, the CDR3 gives the full variable domain: SAVISQKPSRDICQRGTSLTIQCQVDSQVTMMFWYRQQPGQSLTLIATANQGSEATYESGFVIDKFPISRPNLTFSTLTVSNMSPEDSSIYLCSVADWESTEAFFGQGTRLTVV.

This clonotype was detected ten times or more. The V and J genes are TRBV20-1 and TRBJ1-6; 7 bases map to TRBD1. V trimming: 7 bases; J trimming: 10 bases; junction bases outside the gene matches: 10. The CDR3 loop spans 13 amino acids. Germline CDR1 is DFQATT and CDR2 is SNEGSKA (reference sequence). The chain's CDR3 is CSGSERGRSPLHF. In DNA form, the CDR3 reads TGCAGTGGAAGTGAGAGGGGGCGGTCACCCCTCCACTTT.

At least ten counts were recorded for this clonotype. This chain uses TRBV5-5 with TRBJ2-7; no reliable D call. Between the trimmed V and J ends, which lost 2 bases and 5 bases, there was a span of 14 bases. The CDR3 totals 14 residues. Germline V gene lookup returns CDR1 SGHKS and CDR2 YYEKEE (reference sequence). As DNA, the CDR3 is TGTGCCAGCAGCTTTCGTCCTGGGATGGACGAGCAGTACTTC. It translates to CASSFRPGMDEQYF.

This clonotype was recorded many times. The V call is TRBV7-2, the J call TRBJ1-3, with TRBD1 identical over 8 bases. The V gene's germline CDR1 is SGHTA and CDR2 FQGNSA. The CDR3 is made up of 14 amino acids. The V and J ends lost 5 bases and 4 bases, in that order; junction bases with no gene match: 4. The CDR3 is CASSPWTGGNTIYF. Written as DNA, the CDR3 is TGTGCCAGCAGCCCCTGGACAGGGGGAAACACCATATATTTT.

By share, this clonotype ranks as medium-sized. This rearrangement joins TRBV30 to TRBJ2-1; D is perhaps TRBD2 (5 bases). The V end lost 1 base, the J end lost 9 bases, and 13 bases lay between the germline ends. This CDR3 region has 13 residues. The V gene's germline CDR1 is GTSNPN and CDR2 SVGIG (reference sequence). CDR3 bases: TGTGCCTGGAGTGGGACTGACCCGAGTGAGCAGTTCTTC. It is translated as CAWSGTDPSEQFF. The entire variable domain, with the rest obtained from reference TRBV30 and TRBJ2-1, is as follows: SQTIHQWPATLVQPVGSPLSLECTVEGTSNPNLYWYRQAAGRGLQLLFYSVGIGQISSEVPQNLSASRPQDRQFILSSKKLLLSDSGFYLCAWSGTDPSEQFFGPGTRLTVL.

This clonotype appeared many times. The J gene is TRBJ2-1, the V gene TRBV19; tentatively, D is TRBD1 or TRBD2 (5 bases each). The germline V gene has CDR1 LNHDA and CDR2 SQIVND (reference sequence). Trimming cost V 6 bases and J 3 bases, with 12 bases left between them. The CDR3 sequence is 14 residues long. CDR3 sequence reads: CASSQGSDYNEQFF. The CDR3 coding sequence is TGTGCCAGTAGCCAGGGTAGCGACTACAATGAGCAGTTCTTC.

This clonotype has ten or more counts. The chain links TRBV2 to TRBJ1-6; tentatively, D is TRBD1 (5 bases). CDR1 and CDR2 from the germline V gene are SNHLY and FYNNEI. The germline V and J ends were trimmed by 9 bases and 7 bases, with 13 bases remaining between them. The CDR3 is made up of 13 amino acids. CDR3 loop: CASRRDWNSPLHF. The CDR3 nucleotides are TGTGCCAGTAGACGGGACTGGAATTCACCCCTCCACTTT.

This clonotype has at least ten counts. CDR3: CASSVAGRKTQYF. The CDR3 coding sequence is TGTGCCAGCAGTGTAGCGGGTCGAAAGACCCAGTACTTC. The chain links TRBV2 to TRBJ2-5; 7 nucleotides line up with TRBD2. Germline trimming cut 4 bases from V and 6 bases from J; bases unmatched to any gene: 5. Germline V gene lookup returns CDR1 SNHLY and CDR2 FYNNEI. The CDR3 extends over 13 amino acids.

This clonotype was detected ten times or more. The V and J genes are TRBV5-1 and TRBJ2-3, with D hard to call. Germline assignment: CDR1 SGHRS and CDR2 YFSETQ. The CDR3 totals 15 residues. The V and J ends lost 0 bases and 2 bases respectively, with 10 bases between them. For the CDR3, the DNA is TGCGCCAGCAGCTTGGATCCCAGGCCCACAGATACGCAGTATTTT. Amino acid sequence: CASSLDPRPTDTQYF.

In its sample, this clonotype was seen a few times. A read error may explain this, as a much larger clone is one base away. The chain combines TRBV12-3 or TRBV12-4 with TRBJ1-2, with D perhaps TRBD1 (5 bases). The CDR3 runs to 15 residues. Here the CDR3 reads CASSSTEGRGYGYAF. The DNA of the CDR3 is TGTGCCAGCAGTTCGACAGAAGGTCGGGGGTATGGCTACGCCTTC.

With respect to this clonotype: This may stem from a read error, because a much larger clone lies one nucleotide away. This chain uses TRBV12-3 or TRBV12-4 with TRBJ1-2; 7 nucleotides align to TRBD1. The CDR3 loop spans 13 amino acids. V lost 8 bases to trimming and J lost 8 bases; unmatched junction nucleotides: 11. Written as DNA, the CDR3 is TGTGCCAGCGGCCCTGACAGGGCACGGGGCTACACCTTC. Encoded protein: CASGPDRARGYTF.

This clonotype was counted at least ten times. The chain is built from TRBV4-2 and TRBJ1-1; weak D call: TRBD1 (6 bases). The CDR3 runs to 12 residues. In germline, CDR1 is LGHNA, CDR2 YNFKEQ. V was clipped by 5 bases and J by 4 bases, with 8 bases between them. The CDR3 coding sequence is TGTGCCAGCAGCACAGGGACCACTGAAGCTTTCTTT. Protein sequence: CASSTGTTEAFF.

The chain employs TRBV20-1 and TRBJ1-1, with TRBD1 matching 7 bases. CDR3 length: 17 residues. Germline-derived CDR1 and CDR2 are DFQATT and SNEGSKA (reference sequence). With 8 bases clipped from V and 0 bases from J, the junction kept 18 bases outside the gene matches. The chain's CDR3 is CSYSTGTDGIVNTEAFF. The CDR3 coding sequence is TGCAGTTACTCAACCGGGACAGACGGTATCGTGAACACTGAAGCTTTCTTT.

The chain recombines TRBV19 with TRBJ2-3; D may correspond to TRBD1 or TRBD2 (6 bases each). Trimming cost V 3 bases and J 3 bases, with 10 bases left between them. Germline CDR1 reads LNHDA; CDR2 reads SQIVND (reference sequence). The CDR3 consists of 14 residues. This CDR3 is CASSIGGGTDTQYF. The DNA of the CDR3 is TGTGCCAGTAGTATTGGAGGGGGGACAGATACGCAGTATTTT.

In this sample, this clonotype turned up many times. This chain links TRBV30 with TRBJ2-7; a weak D match, TRBD2 (5 bases). The CDR3 has 12 amino acids. Trimming took 6 bases from V and 0 from J, leaving 9 bases between them. CDR1 and CDR2 (germline): GTSNPN, SVGIG (reference sequence). The CDR3 loop is CACLGSSYEQYF. Here the CDR3 DNA reads TGTGCCTGTCTAGGGAGCTCCTACGAGCAGTACTTC.

There are many counts of this clonotype. The V call is TRBV7-9, the J call TRBJ2-4, with 8 bases lining up with TRBD1. CDR3 length: 14 amino acids. Germline V CDR1 and CDR2: SEHNR, FQNEAQ (reference sequence). The V gene end was trimmed by 5 bases and the J gene end by 7 bases; junction bases not matched to a gene: 7. CDR3 DNA sequence: TGTGCCAGCAGCCCCCCGCGACAGGGGAACATTCAGTACTTC. Protein: CASSPPRQGNIQYF.